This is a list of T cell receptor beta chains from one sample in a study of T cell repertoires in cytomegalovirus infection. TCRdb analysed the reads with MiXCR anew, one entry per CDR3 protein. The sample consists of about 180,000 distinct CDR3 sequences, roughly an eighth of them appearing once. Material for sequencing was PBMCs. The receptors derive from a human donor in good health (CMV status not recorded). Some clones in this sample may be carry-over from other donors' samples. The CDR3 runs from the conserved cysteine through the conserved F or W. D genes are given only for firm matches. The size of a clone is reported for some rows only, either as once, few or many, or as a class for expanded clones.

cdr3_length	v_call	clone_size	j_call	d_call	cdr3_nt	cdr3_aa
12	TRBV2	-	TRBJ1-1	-	TGTGCCACCGGGGTCTTTGACACTGAAGCTTTCTTT	CATGVFDTEAFF
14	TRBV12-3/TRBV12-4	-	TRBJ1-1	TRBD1	TGTGCCAGCAGTCCAACAGGGGATCGCACTGAAGCTTTCTTT	CASSPTGDRTEAFF
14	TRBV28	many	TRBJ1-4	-	TGTGCCAGCAGTTTCCAGGGCGTCCCTGAAAAACTGTTTTTT	CASSFQGVPEKLFF
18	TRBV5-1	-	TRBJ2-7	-	TGCGCCAGCAGCTTGAGGGGTGGCACCTCTATGAGGTCCTACGAGCAGTACTTC	CASSLRGGTSMRSYEQYF
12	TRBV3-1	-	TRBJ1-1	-	TGTGCCAGCAGTCTTTTCGGGGCTGAAGCTTTCTTT	CASSLFGAEAFF
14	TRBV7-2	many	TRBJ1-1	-	TGTGCCAGCAGCTTTTGGCCGCCGAACACTGAAGCTTTCTTT	CASSFWPPNTEAFF
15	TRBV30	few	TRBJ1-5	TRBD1	TGTGCCTGGAGTCCGGGACAGGGGGCGAATCAGCCCCAGCATTTT	CAWSPGQGANQPQHF
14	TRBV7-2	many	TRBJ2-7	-	TGTGCCAGCAGCTACAAGGGGGGGGGTTACGAGCAGTACTTC	CASSYKGGGYEQYF
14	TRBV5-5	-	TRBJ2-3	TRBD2	TGTGCCAGCGGGAGTAGCGGGGTCACAGATACGCAGTATTTT	CASGSSGVTDTQYF
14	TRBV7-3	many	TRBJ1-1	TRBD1	TGTGCCAGCAGCATGGACAGGGGGTTAACTGAAGCTTTCTTT	CASSMDRGLTEAFF
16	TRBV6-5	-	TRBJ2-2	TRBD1	TGTGCCAGCAGTTTTACCGGGACAGGATTCACCGGGGAGCTGTTTTTT	CASSFTGTGFTGELFF
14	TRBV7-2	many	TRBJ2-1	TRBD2	TGTGCCAGCAGCTTAGCGCGGGGGTCTAATGAGCAGTTCTTC	CASSLARGSNEQFF
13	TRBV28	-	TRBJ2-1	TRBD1	TGTGCCAGCAGTTTAAGGGGGCCCAGTGAGCAGTTCTTC	CASSLRGPSEQFF
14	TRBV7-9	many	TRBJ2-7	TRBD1	TGTGCCAGCAGCCCCCGGACAGGGACCTACGAGCAGTACTTC	CASSPRTGTYEQYF
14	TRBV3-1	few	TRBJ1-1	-	TGTGCCAGCAGCCGCGGAGTCTTGAACACTGAAGCTTTCTTT	CASSRGVLNTEAFF
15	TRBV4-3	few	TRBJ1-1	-	TGCGCCAGCAGCCAAGCTAGAAATGGGAACACTGAAGCTTTCTTT	CASSQARNGNTEAFF
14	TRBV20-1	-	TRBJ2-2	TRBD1	TGCAGTGCTCGGGACAGGGGGCAAACCGGGGAGCTGTTTTTT	CSARDRGQTGELFF
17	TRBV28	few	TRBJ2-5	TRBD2	TGTGCCAGCAGTTATGGGGGACTAGCGGGCGAAGGAAAGACCCAGTACTTC	CASSYGGLAGEGKTQYF
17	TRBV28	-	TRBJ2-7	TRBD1	TGTGCCAGCAGTTCTCCAACCGGGACAGGGAGGTCCTACGAGCAGTACTTC	CASSSPTGTGRSYEQYF
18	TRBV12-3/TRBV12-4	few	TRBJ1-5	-	TGTGCCAGCAGTCTAGCGAGACCCGGGGGAGGGGGCAATCAGCCCCAGCATTTT	CASSLARPGGGGNQPQHF
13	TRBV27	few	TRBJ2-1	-	TGTGCCAGCAGTTGGCAGGGTTTGAATGAGCAGTTCTTC	CASSWQGLNEQFF
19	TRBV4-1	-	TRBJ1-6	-	TGCGCCAGCAGCCATAGCAGGGCCGTGGGGGCCCCCAGCGGATCACCCCTCCACTTT	CASSHSRAVGAPSGSPLHF
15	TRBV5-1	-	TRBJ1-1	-	TGCGCCAGCAAGGACACCGATCGAAGTAACACTGAAGCTTTCTTT	CASKDTDRSNTEAFF
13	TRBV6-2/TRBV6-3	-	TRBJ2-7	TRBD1	TGTGCCAGCACGACAGGGGCAAGGTACGAGCAGTACTTC	CASTTGARYEQYF
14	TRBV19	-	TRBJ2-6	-	TGTGCCAGCCACAGAAACTCTGGGGCCAACGTCCTGACTTTC	CASHRNSGANVLTF
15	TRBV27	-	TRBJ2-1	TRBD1	TGTGCCAGCAGTTTATCAGCAGGGGGCCACAATGGGCAGTTCTTC	CASSLSAGGHNGQFF
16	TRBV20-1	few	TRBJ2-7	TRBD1	TGCAGTGCTAGCATCACCTACCGGGACAGGGTGGTGGAGCAGTACTTC	CSASITYRDRVVEQYF
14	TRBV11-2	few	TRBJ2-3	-	TGTGCCAGCAGCTTTGCTTTTGGTCCCGATACGCAGTATTTT	CASSFAFGPDTQYF